This T cell receptor beta chain stems from a study of radiotherapy plus CTLA-4 blockade in lung cancer. Generated by immunoSEQ multiplex PCR, the TCRdb table keeps only in-frame clones and is missing some. The data hold about 62,000 clones, with about 72% observed a single time. Concerning this clone itself: Antigen unknown.

Findings and caveats of the study: Increased serum interferon-beta after radiation also reportedly predicted response strongly.

This receptor was obtained from a human donor with non-small cell lung cancer who had a complete response to radiotherapy plus ipilimumab. The sequencing used peripheral blood, collected from a patient treated with radiotherapy plus ipilimumab.

In nucleotides, the CDR3 is TGTGCCAGCAGCTTGCAGGGGGAAGAACGGGGCTACACCTTC. Amino acids: CASSLQGEERGYTF. V and J are TRBV5-4 and TRBJ1-2; 7 bases fit TRBD1. The CDR3 has 14 residues. Germline V gives CDR1 SGHNT, CDR2 YYREEE (reference sequence). The trim removed 1 base at V and 8 bases at J, leaving 8 bases unmatched.